A selection of T cell receptor beta chains follows, all from one sample in a study of T cell responses to AZD1222 COVID-19 vaccine. Clones were read by immunoSEQ multiplex PCR, and TCRdb kept only the in-frame ones, dropping some. This table holds about 120,000 clones, about 90% found once. This specimen consisted of peripheral blood, obtained on day 0 of AZD1222 vaccination. The receptors originated from an adult in good health. Each CDR3 is given with its conserved first and last residue. The D gene is left open where the match is weak. The listing skips clone size in some rows; elsewhere it reads once, few, many or a size class.

CDR3 protein | CDR3 DNA | D gene | J gene | V gene | clone size
CASSPGQAGNTIYF | TGTGCTAGCAGCCCGGGACAGGCTGGAAACACCATATATTTT | TRBD1 | TRBJ1-3 | TRBV7-7 | .
CASSLVGGRIGVDTEAFF | TGTGCCAGCAGCTTAGTTGGAGGGAGGATCGGGGTTGATACTGAAGCTTTCTTT | . | TRBJ1-1 | TRBV13 | .
CASSFGQGPYGYTF | TGTGCCAGCAGCTTTGGACAGGGACCCTATGGCTACACCTTC | TRBD1 | TRBJ1-2 | TRBV5-6 | .
CASSYREQRNEKLFF | TGTGCCAGCAGTTATCGGGAACAGCGTAATGAAAAACTGTTTTTT | . | TRBJ1-4 | TRBV7-6 | .
CASRGGINEKLFF | TGTGCCAGTAGGGGAGGGATTAATGAAAAACTGTTTTTT | . | TRBJ1-4 | TRBV19 | .
CASSPTGGSYNSPLHF | TGTGCCAGCAGTCCGACAGGGGGCTCCTATAATTCACCCCTCCACTTT | TRBD1 | TRBJ1-6 | TRBV6-6 | .
CASSQQNTIYF | TGTGCCAGCAGCCAACAAAACACCATATATTTT | . | TRBJ1-3 | TRBV3-1/TRBV3-2 | .
CASSESLGRLQPQHF | TGTGCCAGCAGTGAAAGCCTGGGACGTTTGCAGCCCCAGCATTTT | . | TRBJ1-5 | TRBV6-1 | .
CSAPGRAEAFF | TGCAGTGCCCCAGGCAGGGCTGAAGCTTTCTTT | . | TRBJ1-1 | TRBV20-1 | .
CASRAGTEDTNYGYTF | TGTGCCAGTAGGGCCGGTACAGAAGATACTAACTATGGCTACACCTTC | . | TRBJ1-2 | TRBV19 | .
CASREVEKLFF | TGTGCCAGCAGGGAGGTGGAAAAACTGTTTTTT | . | TRBJ1-4 | TRBV28 | .
CASSRESGGYNEQFF | TGTGCCAGCAGCCGGGAAAGCGGGGGCTACAATGAGCAGTTCTTC | TRBD2 | TRBJ2-1 | TRBV5-8 | .
CASSPTTGTTNEKLFF | TGTGCCAGCAGTCCAACGACAGGTACAACTAATGAAAAACTGTTTTTT | . | TRBJ1-4 | TRBV28 | .
CASTNPGTLLEAFF | TGTGCCAGCACTAATCCCGGGACGTTACTGGAAGCTTTCTTT | . | TRBJ1-1 | TRBV28 | .
CASSGGFVGQGGEKLFF | TGTGCCAGCAGTGGGGGGTTTGTGGGACAGGGTGGTGAAAAACTGTTTTTT | TRBD1 | TRBJ1-4 | TRBV6-1 | .
CASSDTGDYTF | TGCGCCAGCAGTGATACAGGGGACTACACCTTC | TRBD1 | TRBJ1-2 | TRBV10-2 | .
CAWSAFYLEQYF | TGTGCCTGGAGTGCTTTTTACCTCGAGCAGTACTTC | . | TRBJ2-7 | TRBV30 | .
CAISATEGVQPQHF | TGTGCCATCAGTGCTACTGAGGGGGTTCAGCCCCAGCATTTT | . | TRBJ1-5 | TRBV10-3 | .
CASGTGTGPNEQYF | TGTGCTAGTGGTACCGGGACAGGGCCCAACGAGCAGTACTTC | TRBD1 | TRBJ2-7 | TRBV12-5 | .
CAWSGQVADTQYF | TGTGCCTGGAGTGGCCAGGTGGCAGATACGCAGTATTTT | . | TRBJ2-3 | TRBV30 | .
CASSQASLGETQYF | TGTGCCAGCAGCCAAGCCTCTCTCGGAGAGACCCAGTACTTC | . | TRBJ2-5 | TRBV3-1/TRBV3-2 | .
CASTRDGNTIYF | TGTGCCAGCACCCGGGACGGAAACACCATATATTTT | . | TRBJ1-3 | TRBV5-6 | .
CASSPPGGKGYGYTF | TGTGCCAGCAGCCCCCCAGGGGGAAAGGGCTATGGCTACACCTTC | TRBD1 | TRBJ1-2 | TRBV27 | .
CASSIKGLAGGGYSRYNEQFF | TGTGCCAGTAGTATAAAGGGACTAGCGGGAGGGGGGTACTCCCGCTACAATGAGCAGTTCTTC | TRBD2 | TRBJ2-1 | TRBV19 | once
CASSSSGSNQPQHF | TGTGCCAGCAGTTCCTCAGGTAGCAATCAGCCCCAGCATTTT | . | TRBJ1-5 | TRBV6-5 | .
CASSKPGQQNEKLFF | TGCGCCAGCAGCAAACCGGGACAGCAAAATGAAAAACTGTTTTTT | TRBD1 | TRBJ1-4 | TRBV4-1 | .
CAWSLGEWDTEAFF | TGTGCCTGGAGTCTTGGGGAATGGGACACTGAAGCTTTCTTT | . | TRBJ1-1 | TRBV30 | .